These 20 T cell receptor beta chains were all obtained from the same sample, sequenced in a study of cytomegalovirus exposure and HLA in healthy donors listed by TCRdb under 2017. Receptor libraries were prepared by the immunoSEQ multiplex PCR assay. The multiplex PCR relied on a mix of 60 forward primers for TCR Vbeta segments and 13 reverse primers for TCR Jbeta segments. The clones in this table, taken by TCRdb from immuneACCESS, are in-frame only. Not every clone is retained; where verified, under half of the shortfall comes from an unresolved V gene, and the cause of the rest is unknown. The sample has under 200,000 clones on record, 75% to 90% of them singletons. Around 0.97% of the sample rests with the top ten. The sequencing input was PBMCs. These receptors were obtained from a girl aged 2-10 years in good health and CMV-seropositive.

The chain couples TRBV28 to TRBJ2-5; 9 bases align to TRBD2. Germline V CDR1 and CDR2: MDHEN, SYDVKM. The trim removed 6 bases at V and 2 bases at J, leaving 13 bases unmatched. The CDR3 totals 17 residues. The CDR3 region has the DNA TGTGCCAGCAGCCGAGCCTCAGCGGGAGGTAATCAAGAGACCCAGTACTTC. Translating it yields CASSRASAGGNQETQYF.

This clone turned up a few times. The rearrangement links TRBV6-4 to TRBJ2-3; TRBD2 might be the D (5 bases). The CDR3 has 14 residues. Trimming cost V 3 bases and J 4 bases, with 11 bases left between them. In germline, CDR1 is MRHNA, CDR2 SNTAGT. The CDR3 sequence is CASSEGLEADTQYF. In nucleotides, the CDR3 is TGTGCCAGCAGTGAAGGACTGGAAGCAGATACGCAGTATTTT.

There are a few counts of this clone. The genes are TRBV4-2 and TRBJ2-7; 7 bases map to TRBD2. This CDR3 region has 15 residues. V shed 0 bases and J 6 bases; nucleotides not matched to a gene: 8. Germline V CDR1 and CDR2: LGHNA, YNFKEQ. DNA of the CDR3: TGTGCCAGCAGCCAAGAGGGCGGGGAGGGGTTCGAGCAGTACTTC. Translated, it gives CASSQEGGEGFEQYF.

The V and J genes are TRBV2 and TRBJ2-7, with D perhaps TRBD1 (5 bases). CDR3 size: 14 residues. The V end was cut by 2 bases, the J end by 2 bases, with 10 bases between. CDR1 is SNHLY, CDR2 FYNNEI, per germline. The CDR3 loop is CASSEMPGTYEQYF. DNA of the CDR3: TGTGCCAGCAGTGAAATGCCAGGGACCTACGAGCAGTACTTC.

V is TRBV30 and J is TRBJ1-3; D remains ambiguous. Germline CDR1 and CDR2: GTSNPN and SVGIG (reference sequence). V shed 3 bases and J shed 4 bases, with 13 bases lying between them. The CDR3 length is 14 residues. The CDR3 DNA is TGTGCCTGGAGCCTCAGGAGGAAAGGAAACACCATATATTTT. Its translation is CAWSLRRKGNTIYF. The full variable domain, completed using reference TRBV30 and TRBJ1-3, is SQTIHQWPATLVQPVGSPLSLECTVEGTSNPNLYWYRQAAGRGLQLLFYSVGIGQISSEVPQNLSASRPQDRQFILSSKKLLLSDSGFYLCAWSLRRKGNTIYFGEGSWLTVV.

As DNA, the CDR3 is TGTGCCAGCAGCGGCAGCGGGAATAACTACAATGAGCAGTTCTTC. The encoded protein is CASSGSGNNYNEQFF. The chain joins TRBV14 to TRBJ2-1, with 7 bases identical to TRBD2. Per the germline V gene, CDR1 is SGHDN and CDR2 is FVKESK. The CDR3 spans 15 residues. V lost 5 bases and J lost 3; bases outside the gene matches: 7.

The genes are TRBV2 and TRBJ2-7; 8 positions agree with TRBD1. V lost 6 bases and J lost 7; bases outside the gene matches: 8. The CDR3 contains 13 residues. Germline values: CDR1 SNHLY, CDR2 FYNNEI. DNA of the CDR3: TGTGCCAGCAGCCCCGACAGGGGAGGAGAGCAGTACTTC. Amino acids: CASSPDRGGEQYF.

This chain joins TRBV18 and TRBJ1-1; a weak D match, TRBD1 (6 bases). CDR1 KGHSH and CDR2 LQKENI come from the germline V gene. CDR3 length equals 13 residues. Trimming removed 8 bases at V and 6 bases at J, with 16 bases between. The CDR3 nucleotides read TGTGCCAGCCTTCCCCAGGGGCGGGCTGAAGCTTTCTTT. This sequence encodes CASLPQGRAEAFF.

This rearrangement joins TRBV28 to TRBJ2-3; 13 bases agree with TRBD2. There are 16 residues in the CDR3. Trimming removed 5 bases from V and 2 bases from J; junction bases left unmatched: 4. The germline V gene encodes CDR1 MDHEN and CDR2 SYDVKM. CDR3 coding DNA: TGTGCCAGCAGTCTAGGACTAGCGGGGGTCACAGATACGCAGTATTTT. Protein: CASSLGLAGVTDTQYF.

The rearrangement joins TRBV7-8 to TRBJ2-3; tentatively, D is TRBD1 (5 bases). Deletions cut 4 bases from V and 6 bases from J, with 11 bases between. The CDR3 consists of 13 residues. Per the germline V gene, CDR1 is SGHVS and CDR2 is FQNEAQ. The CDR3 coding sequence is TGTGCCAGCAGCTCAACAGGTTCCGATACGCAGTATTTT. Protein sequence: CASSSTGSDTQYF.

The chain links TRBV5-8 to TRBJ2-7; D remains unclear. The CDR3 sequence is 11 residues long. Germline CDR1 and CDR2: SGHTS and YDEGEE. With 2 bases removed from V and 4 bases from J, the gap between germline ends came to 4 bases. The CDR3 region is CASSFLYEQYF. CDR3 bases: TGTGCCAGCAGCTTCCTTTACGAGCAGTACTTC.

The chain couples TRBV7-9 to TRBJ2-7, with 7 positions matching TRBD2. Germline V gene lookup returns CDR1 SEHNR and CDR2 FQNEAQ (reference sequence). This CDR3 has 16 residues. V shed 5 bases, J shed 5 bases, and the junction held 15 bases outside the gene matches. The CDR3 here is CASSHDSERDLDEQYF. DNA of the CDR3: TGTGCCAGCAGCCATGACTCCGAGCGGGACTTAGACGAGCAGTACTTC.

The chain uses TRBV6-1 and TRBJ2-1, with 12 positions matching TRBD2. CDR1 MNHNS and CDR2 SASEGT come from the germline V gene. The CDR3 sequence is 14 residues long. V shed 8 bases, J shed 8 bases, and the junction held 7 bases outside the gene matches. The CDR3 DNA follows: TGTGCCAGCCGGGCTAGCGGGAGGGGGGATGAGCAGTTCTTC. As protein: CASRASGRGDEQFF.

DNA of the CDR3: TGTGCCAGCAGCTTAACTGCGGGAGGGCCACATGAGCAGTTCTTC. Translated: CASSLTAGGPHEQFF. J is TRBJ2-1 and V is TRBV7-3; TRBD2 matches 9 bases. The length of the CDR3 is 15 residues. Germline V gives CDR1 SGHTA, CDR2 FQGTGA. The V gene end was trimmed by 0 bases and the J gene end by 8 bases; junction bases not matched to a gene: 5. Full variable domain (outside the CDR3, taken from reference TRBV7-3 and TRBJ2-1): GAGVSQTPSNKVTEKGKYVELRCDPISGHTALYWYRQSLGQGPEFLIYFQGTGAADDSGLPNDRFFAVRPEGSVSTLKIQRTERGDSAVYLCASSLTAGGPHEQFFGPGTRLTVL.

A single count supports this clone. J is TRBJ1-1 and V is TRBV4-1; 7 bases are shared with TRBD1. The germline V gene encodes CDR1 MGHRA and CDR2 YSYEKL. The trim removed 4 bases at V and 3 bases at J, leaving 5 bases unmatched. CDR3 length: 14 amino acids. CDR3 coding DNA: TGCGCCAGCAGCCGACAGGGATGGGACACTGAAGCTTTCTTT. This translates into CASSRQGWDTEAFF.

This chain links TRBV14 with TRBJ2-1, with 13 bases aligning to TRBD2. V was clipped by 2 bases and J by 5 bases; unmatched bases: 9. CDR1 is SGHDN and CDR2 is FVKESK in the germline V gene. This CDR3 has 18 amino acids. The DNA for the CDR3 is TGTGCCAGCAGCCAAAAGGCCGGTGGGACTAGCGGGAACAATGAGCAGTTCTTC. Amino acid sequence: CASSQKAGGTSGNNEQFF.

The rearrangement links TRBV4-2 to TRBJ2-3; 10 bases are shared with TRBD2. The CDR3 consists of 17 residues. With V trimmed by 5 bases and J by 1 base, 9 bases remained unmatched. Germline CDR1 and CDR2: LGHNA and YNFKEQ. As DNA, the CDR3 is TGTGCCAGCAGCTATCAGCGGGAGGGCCCGGGCACAGATACGCAGTATTTT. It is translated as CASSYQREGPGTDTQYF.

The CDR3 coding sequence is TGCGCCAGCAGCTTGGGACTAGCGGGAGGCTACCAAGAGACCCAGTACTTC. The encoded protein is CASSLGLAGGYQETQYF. The V and J genes are TRBV5-1 and TRBJ2-5, with 13 bases identical to TRBD2. The V segment lost 0 bases and the J segment 0 bases; nucleotides outside the gene matches: 2. Germline-derived CDR1 and CDR2 are SGHRS and YFSETQ. The CDR3 contains 17 residues.

This chain links TRBV28 with TRBJ1-5; 8 nucleotides match TRBD1. From germline, CDR1 is MDHEN and CDR2 SYDVKM. J lost 3 bases, V lost 6 bases, and 16 bases had no gene match. The CDR3 is 18 amino acids. Here the CDR3 DNA reads TGTGCCAGCAGGAGAGGGCCTAGGGGACAGGCCATCAATCAGCCCCAGCATTTT. It is translated as CASRRGPRGQAINQPQHF. The full variable domain, rest sourced from reference TRBV28 and TRBJ1-5, is DVKVTQSSRYLVKRTGEKVFLECVQDMDHENMFWYRQDPGLGLRLIYFSYDVKMKEKGDIPEGYSVSREKKERFSLILESASTNQTSMYLCASRRGPRGQAINQPQHFGDGTRLSIL.

The J gene is TRBJ1-3, the V gene TRBV6-5; 7 nucleotides line up with TRBD1. Germline V CDR1 and CDR2: MNHEY, SVGAGI. The V gene end was trimmed by 5 bases and the J gene end by 0 bases; junction bases not matched to a gene: 4. This CDR3 is built from 15 residues. The CDR3 DNA reads as TGTGCCAGCAGTGGGGACAGTTTCTCTGGAAACACCATATATTTT. This sequence encodes CASSGDSFSGNTIYF.